The text below deals with one T cell receptor (beta chain). What it binds is not known. One junction end does not reproduce the germline sequence, and a read error may be involved. The data belong to a study of T cells in Graves' hyperthyroidism and ophthalmopathy. Study-level results: A 13 V-J signature model discriminated ophthalmopathy versus stable hyperthyroidism.

The CDR3 length is 9 residues. TCR beta CDR3 regions were amplified from RNA transcripts. The TCR CDR3 first-round RT-PCR relied on the HTBI primer set. Each CDR3 protein is one row after TCRdb ran MiXCR on the multiplex PCR reads. The sample includes 89,000 or so distinct CDR3 sequences, roughly 40% of them seen just once. Those with hyperthyroidism were 18 to 65 years old, newly diagnosed, and ill for under 2 months. It was uncontrolled infection, other autoimmune disease, pregnancy or lactation that excluded patients. The specimen was peripheral blood or thyroid tissue (not recorded which). The clonotype originates from a woman aged 25-40 years with Graves' hyperthyroidism. This chain uses TRBV12-3 or TRBV12-4 with TRBJ1-4; perhaps TRBD1 as D (5 bases). The CDR3 DNA is TGTGCCAGCAGTTTAGCGCAGGGCTTT. Protein product: CASSLAQGF.